The rows below give T cell receptor beta chains drawn from one sample of a study of monozygotic twins with inflammatory bowel disease. TCRdb re-analyzed the 5' RACE reads; it lists each CDR3 protein once, without DNA. This table lists around 380,000 distinct CDR3 sequences. Sequencing was done on a sample of blood. The origin of the receptors is a human donor with ulcerative colitis or Crohn's disease, or a healthy co-twin of an affected twin (not recorded which). Each CDR3 is given with its conserved first and last residue. The order of the fields is J gene, V gene, CDR3 length, CDR3 protein.

>TRBJ1-5|TRBV19|15
CASSTLQRGLGPQHF
>TRBJ2-3|TRBV3-1|15
CASSQGAGSTDTQYF
>TRBJ2-3|TRBV6-1|15
CASSEENRGTDTQYF
>TRBJ2-5|TRBV5-6|15
CASSHRQHEQETQYF
>TRBJ1-3|TRBV19|13
CASSTDRTNTIYF
>TRBJ1-2|TRBV3-1|14
CASSLKEQGVSYTF
>TRBJ1-5|TRBV19|16
CASTLWGESHYQPQHF
>TRBJ2-3|TRBV10-3|14
CAISVGENTDTQYF
>TRBJ2-1|TRBV24-1|16
CATSEAGTSDYNEQFF
>TRBJ2-3|TRBV9|16
CASSVGTGVVTDTQYF
>TRBJ2-3|TRBV30|11
CAWSETDTQYF
>TRBJ2-3|TRBV18|15
CASLGPGGTADTQYF
>TRBJ1-1|TRBV20-1|14
CSARVWVGNTEAFF
>TRBJ2-1|TRBV14|14
CASSQAGMHNEQFF
>TRBJ1-1|TRBV12-3/TRBV12-4|14
CASRPEGVNTEAFF
>TRBJ2-6|TRBV5-6|14
CASSFPLGANVLTF
>TRBJ2-7|TRBV9|13
CASSPPWGLEQYF
>TRBJ1-2|TRBV5-1|15
CASRAGTPSNYGYTF
>TRBJ2-3|TRBV20-1|14
CSVPEGGRTDTQYF
>TRBJ2-1|TRBV18|16
CASSRLAQAPDNEQFF
>TRBJ2-7|TRBV3-1|14
CASTASGTVYEQYF
>TRBJ1-2|TRBV3-1|15
CASSPRPGNNYGYTF
>TRBJ2-5|TRBV24-1|15
CATSLTWRGQETQYF
>TRBJ2-7|TRBV19|14
CASSTGTGAAEQYF
>TRBJ1-4|TRBV6-5|16
CASSSLRPGRGEKLFF
>TRBJ1-2|TRBV12-3/TRBV12-4|14
CASSYTGVHYGYTF
>TRBJ2-7|TRBV25-1|13
CASREDGSYEQYF